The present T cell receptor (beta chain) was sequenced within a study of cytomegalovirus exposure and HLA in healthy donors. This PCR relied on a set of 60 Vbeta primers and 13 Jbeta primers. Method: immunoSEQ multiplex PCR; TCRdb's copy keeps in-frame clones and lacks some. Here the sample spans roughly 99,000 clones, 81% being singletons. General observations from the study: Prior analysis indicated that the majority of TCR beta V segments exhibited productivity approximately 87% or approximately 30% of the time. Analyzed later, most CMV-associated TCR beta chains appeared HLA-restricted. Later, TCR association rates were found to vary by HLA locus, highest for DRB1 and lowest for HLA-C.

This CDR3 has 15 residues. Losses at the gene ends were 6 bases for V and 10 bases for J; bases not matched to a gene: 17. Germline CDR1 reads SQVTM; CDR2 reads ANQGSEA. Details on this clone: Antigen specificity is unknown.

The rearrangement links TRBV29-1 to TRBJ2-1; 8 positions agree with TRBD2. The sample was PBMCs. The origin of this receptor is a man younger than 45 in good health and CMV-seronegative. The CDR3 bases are TGCAGCGTGCATACGGGACTAGTTCCGTTAGGGGAGCAGTTCTTC. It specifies CSVHTGLVPLGEQFF.